The present TCR beta chain was sequenced within a study of cytomegalovirus exposure and HLA in healthy donors. General study points: Data from an earlier analysis indicated that most TCR beta V segments were productive either about 87% or about 30% of the time. More clonal expansion characterized HLA-associated TCR beta chains than equally common others in a later analysis.

Worth noting for this clone: The antigen is undetermined.

Looked up from germline, CDR1 is GTSNPN and CDR2 is SVGIG (reference sequence). The length of the CDR3 is 12 residues. The PCR made use of 60 Vbeta and 13 Jbeta primers. Original data processing: Approximately 86 million unique TCR beta chains, roughly 12 million shared, were counted in a later analysis. Using immunoSEQ multiplex PCR, the repertoire was profiled, and TCRdb retains in-frame clones only, with some absent. Clone size and the V and J calls come from that table; the DNA yielded D and trimming. The sample holds about 130,000 clones; 81% are singletons and the top ten take less than 0.75%. The chain is built from TRBV30 and TRBJ1-2; tentative D call: TRBD1 (6 bases). This sequence was found in a man between 18 and 35 years old in good health and CMV-seronegative. Sample: PBMCs. CDR3 nucleotides: TGTGCGGTGGTCAGGGGCTATGATGGCTACACCTTC. Its protein is CAVVRGYDGYTF.